The 28 T cell receptor beta chains presented below share a single source sample, sequenced in a study of cytomegalovirus exposure and HLA in healthy donors. Researchers ran the PCR with 60 Vbeta and 13 Jbeta primers. Assay used: immunoSEQ multiplex PCR; TCRdb lists only in-frame clones, some missing. Recorded for this sample: around 190,000 clones. The sequencing input was PBMCs. The origin of the receptors is a woman aged 25 to 39 in good health and CMV-seropositive.

This rearrangement joins TRBV2 to TRBJ2-5; D might be TRBD2 (5 bases). V was pared by 5 bases and J by 1 base, with 14 bases between. The CDR3 loop spans 15 amino acids. CDR1 and CDR2 from the germline V gene are SNHLY and FYNNEI. The DNA of the CDR3 is TGTGCCAGCAGTTTCCCACTAGGGATCCAAGAGACCCAGTACTTC. Residues: CASSFPLGIQETQYF.

The chain couples TRBV5-1 to TRBJ1-4; TRBD1 matches at 9 bases. The CDR3 is 14 residues long. Trimming at V came to 4 bases and at J to 8 bases, leaving 6 bases not matched to a gene. Per the germline V gene, CDR1 is SGHRS and CDR2 is YFSETQ. The CDR3 loop reads CASSLGQGKEKLFF. CDR3 nucleotide sequence: TGCGCCAGCAGCCTCGGACAGGGGAAAGAAAAACTGTTTTTT.

The chain has TRBV29-1 and TRBJ2-7; 7 nucleotides align to TRBD2. V gave up 2 bases and J gave up 3 bases; unmatched junction bases: 10. Germline V gives CDR1 SQVTM, CDR2 ANQGSEA. This CDR3 is 15 amino acids long. CDR3 amino acids: CSVEMAGVVDYEQYF. The CDR3 nucleotides are TGCAGCGTTGAAATGGCGGGAGTAGTGGACTACGAGCAGTACTTC.

This chain joins TRBV11-3 and TRBJ2-3; 7 bases are shared with TRBD2. The CDR3 consists of 18 residues. Germline V CDR1 and CDR2: SGHNT, YENEEA. Losses at the gene ends were 1 base for V and 8 bases for J; bases not matched to a gene: 18. CDR3 DNA sequence: TGTGCCAGCAGCTTAGCCCCCGCTGGGGCGGGAGTACTGGGTACGCAGTATTTT. Translating gives CASSLAPAGAGVLGTQYF.

The rearrangement links TRBV6-1 to TRBJ2-7, with D perhaps matching TRBD1 (5 bases). V gave up 3 bases and J gave up 1 base, with 10 bases separating them. Germline V CDR1 and CDR2: MNHNS, SASEGT. CDR3 length: 14 residues. This CDR3 is CASSETAYSYEQYF. DNA for the CDR3: TGTGCCAGCAGTGAGACAGCTTATTCCTACGAGCAGTACTTC.

The chain couples TRBV6-5 to TRBJ1-2; 8 nucleotides agree with TRBD1. With V trimmed by 8 bases and J by 4 bases, 6 bases remained unmatched. Germline-derived CDR1 and CDR2 are MNHEY and SVGAGI. The length of the CDR3 is 13 residues. The CDR3 DNA is TGTGCCAGCCATGGGACAGGAATCTATGGCTACACCTTC. Translated, it gives CASHGTGIYGYTF.

This chain uses TRBV6-1 with TRBJ1-1, with unresolved D. V was cut by 2 bases and J by 9 bases, with 16 bases left in between. There are 14 residues in the CDR3. Per germline, CDR1 MNHNS and CDR2 SASEGT. The CDR3 DNA follows: TGTGCCAGCAGTGAATCGGGGTACGATCTCAAAGCTTTCTTT. Translation: CASSESGYDLKAFF.

The chain employs TRBV5-1 and TRBJ1-6, with TRBD1 as a possible D gene (6 bases). The CDR3 runs 14 residues. V lost 3 bases to trimming and J lost 5 bases, with 9 bases between them. The germline CDR1 and CDR2 sequences are SGHRS and YFSETQ. The CDR3 loop is CASSWTADNSPLHF. The CDR3 DNA reads as TGCGCCAGCAGCTGGACAGCGGATAATTCACCCCTCCACTTT.

The chain links TRBV5-1 to TRBJ1-1; TRBD1 aligns across 9 bases. V gave up 5 bases and J gave up 5 bases; unmatched junction bases: 7. This CDR3 contains 14 residues. Germline-derived CDR1 and CDR2 are SGHRS and YFSETQ. The CDR3 region is CASREQGAITEAFF. CDR3 bases: TGCGCCAGCAGAGAACAGGGGGCGATAACTGAAGCTTTCTTT.

The chain links TRBV13 to TRBJ2-1; perhaps TRBD2 as D (6 bases). CDR3 length equals 16 residues. Trimming stripped 4 bases from V and 0 bases from J, with 13 bases between. Germline V CDR1 and CDR2: PRHDT, FYEKMQ (reference sequence). For the CDR3, the DNA is TGTGCCAGCAGCTCCCGCCGGGGGAGCTCCTACAATGAGCAGTTCTTC. Its translation is CASSSRRGSSYNEQFF.

The gene calls are TRBV4-3 and TRBJ2-3; TRBD1 is a possible D gene (6 bases). The CDR3 loop spans 14 amino acids. V shed 0 bases and J shed 4 bases, with 8 bases lying between them. The germline V gene has CDR1 LGHNA and CDR2 YSLEER. In DNA, the CDR3 is TGCGCCAGCAGCCAAGAGCAGGGGTCAGATACGCAGTATTTT. Its translation is CASSQEQGSDTQYF.

The V call is TRBV6-1, the J call TRBJ1-1, with 7 bases fitting TRBD1. Trimming cost V 6 bases and J 1 base; bases outside gene matches: 8. Per the germline V gene, CDR1 is MNHNS and CDR2 is SASEGT. This CDR3 has 15 residues. CDR3 sequence (DNA): TGTGCCAGCAGGGTTGGGACAGCCAAGAACACTGAAGCTTTCTTT. This translates into CASRVGTAKNTEAFF.

The chain is built from TRBV27 and TRBJ2-7; D gene ambiguous. Trimming removed 3 bases from V and 1 base from J, with 7 bases in between. The CDR3 is 13 residues long. Germline-derived CDR1 and CDR2 are MNHEY and SMNVEV (reference sequence). The DNA of the CDR3 is TGTGCCAGCAGTTTCGATGCGTCCTACGAGCAGTACTTC. Its protein is CASSFDASYEQYF.

This chain connects TRBV10-2 to TRBJ2-1, with D unclear. The ends were cut back, 5 bases at V and 1 base at J, with 3 bases in the middle. CDR1 and CDR2 from the germline V gene are WSHSY and SAAADI. The CDR3 sequence is 12 residues long. The CDR3 loop is CASSLSYNEQFF. The CDR3 DNA is TGCGCCAGCAGTCTTTCCTACAATGAGCAGTTCTTC.

On this clone itself: Distinct nucleotide sequences in the sample also encode this CDR3. The chain's CDR3 is CASSRLYTDTQYF. CDR3 sequence (DNA): TGTGCCAGCAGCCGACTGTACACAGATACGCAGTATTTT. The gene calls are TRBV7-9 and TRBJ2-3; D gene ambiguous. The CDR3 runs 13 residues. V lost 5 bases and J 2 bases, leaving 8 bases between the germline ends. Germline CDR1 is SEHNR and CDR2 is FQNEAQ (reference sequence).

The rearrangement uses TRBV10-3 and TRBJ1-2; 8 bases line up with TRBD1. The CDR3 has 18 residues. V was clipped by 3 bases and J by 0 bases; unmatched bases: 12. The germline V gene has CDR1 ENHRY and CDR2 SYGVKD. For the CDR3, the DNA is TGTGCCATCAGTGAAGGTGGGGGGACAGGTCGAGCTAACTATGGCTACACCTTC. Its protein product is CAISEGGGTGRANYGYTF.

The chain couples TRBV10-3 to TRBJ1-2; 9 bases are shared with TRBD1. CDR1 and CDR2 from the germline V gene are ENHRY and SYGVKD. V gave up 7 bases and J gave up 8 bases; unmatched junction bases: 8. The CDR3 consists of 13 residues. CDR3 bases: TGTGCCATCACCTCCGGGACAGGGCCCGGCTACACCTTC. Its translation is CAITSGTGPGYTF.

This chain uses TRBV30 with TRBJ1-2; TRBD1 aligns across 7 bases. Germline CDR1 and CDR2: GTSNPN and SVGIG (reference sequence). The length of the CDR3 is 14 residues. With V trimmed by 3 bases and J by 3 bases, 7 bases remained unmatched. The CDR3 bases are TGTGCCTGGAGCCAGGGGGTTAGGGACTATGGCTACACCTTC. Amino acids: CAWSQGVRDYGYTF.

The rearrangement links TRBV5-1 to TRBJ1-4, with D perhaps matching TRBD1 (6 bases). CDR1 and CDR2 from the germline V gene are SGHRS and YFSETQ. CDR3 length: 14 residues. V lost 4 bases and J lost 8, with 15 bases in between. The CDR3 DNA reads as TGCGCCAGCAGCCCCGACAGGTCCCAAGAAAAACTGTTTTTT. The encoded protein is CASSPDRSQEKLFF.

The genes are TRBV29-1 and TRBJ1-1; perhaps TRBD1 as D (6 bases). Germline CDR1 is SQVTM and CDR2 is ANQGSEA. The length of the CDR3 is 14 residues. The germline V and J ends were trimmed by 2 bases and 2 bases, with 12 bases remaining between them. The CDR3 here is CSVEFRQANTEAFF. The CDR3 DNA follows: TGCAGCGTTGAATTTCGACAGGCCAACACTGAAGCTTTCTTT.

The chain uses TRBV29-1 and TRBJ1-1; the D gene is possibly TRBD1 (6 bases). CDR3 size: 13 residues. The germline V and J ends were trimmed by 6 bases and 1 base, with 12 bases remaining between them. Looked up from germline, CDR1 is SQVTM and CDR2 is ANQGSEA. Here the CDR3 DNA reads TGCAGCGTCGGTACAGGGCCGAACACTGAAGCTTTCTTT. Its protein is CSVGTGPNTEAFF. The full variable domain, completed using reference TRBV29-1 and TRBJ1-1, is SAVISQKPSRDICQRGTSLTIQCQVDSQVTMMFWYRQQPGQSLTLIATANQGSEATYESGFVIDKFPISRPNLTFSTLTVSNMSPEDSSIYLCSVGTGPNTEAFFGQGTRLTVV.

The chain links TRBV4-1 to TRBJ2-3, with D perhaps TRBD2 (5 bases). V was clipped by 3 bases and J by 2 bases, with 15 bases between them. This CDR3 spans 16 amino acids. Germline loops: CDR1 MGHRA, CDR2 YSYEKL. Written as DNA, the CDR3 is TGCGCCAGCAGCCATGGAAGACGGGGAGCCACAGATACGCAGTATTTT. Its translation is CASSHGRRGATDTQYF.

The V and J genes are TRBV5-1 and TRBJ1-5, with D perhaps matching TRBD1 (6 bases). The ends were cut back, 0 bases at V and 3 bases at J, with 10 bases in the middle. Germline V lookup: CDR1 SGHRS, CDR2 YFSETQ. CDR3 length equals 15 residues. Here the CDR3 reads CASSLDGQYNQPQHF. CDR3 coding DNA: TGCGCCAGCAGCTTGGATGGACAGTACAATCAGCCCCAGCATTTT.

The chain employs TRBV2 and TRBJ1-2; 8 bases are shared with TRBD1. The J segment lost 5 bases and the V segment lost 7 bases, leaving 9 bases of the junction unmatched. The V gene's germline CDR1 is SNHLY and CDR2 FYNNEI. The CDR3 is 14 amino acids. CDR3 protein: CASNPQGASYGYTF. In nucleotides, the CDR3 is TGTGCCAGCAACCCCCAGGGGGCTAGTTATGGCTACACCTTC.

This rearrangement joins TRBV10-3 to TRBJ2-3, with 11 bases matching TRBD2. J lost 3 bases, V lost 6 bases, and 5 bases had no gene match. The CDR3 has 15 amino acids. Germline lookup yields CDR1 ENHRY and CDR2 SYGVKD. CDR3 loop: CAIRALAGETDTQYF. For the CDR3, the DNA is TGTGCCATCAGGGCACTAGCGGGAGAGACAGATACGCAGTATTTT.

CDR3 amino acids: CASSPTPETQYF. CDR3 sequence (DNA): TGTGCCAGCTCACCGACTCCAGAGACCCAGTACTTC. The chain joins TRBV18 to TRBJ2-5; the D is unclear. Deletions cut 3 bases from V and 4 bases from J, with 6 bases between. In germline, CDR1 is KGHSH, CDR2 LQKENI. This CDR3 has 12 amino acids.

This rearrangement joins TRBV5-1 to TRBJ1-2; D not certain. This CDR3 contains 13 residues. Trimming removed 5 bases at V and 4 bases at J, with 12 bases between. Germline loops: CDR1 SGHRS, CDR2 YFSETQ. CDR3 residues: CASSTEFSYGYTF. The CDR3 coding sequence is TGCGCCAGCAGTACCGAGTTTAGCTATGGCTACACCTTC.

The chain employs TRBV27 and TRBJ2-7, with a tentative D call TRBD1 (6 bases). This CDR3 has 13 amino acids. In germline, CDR1 is MNHEY, CDR2 SMNVEV (reference sequence). V was cut by 9 bases and J by 1 base, with 13 bases left in between. CDR3 nucleotide sequence: TGTGCCAGGATACGAACAGGGTCCTACGAGCAGTACTTC. Protein: CARIRTGSYEQYF.